Presented here are 9 T cell receptor beta chains from one specimen sequenced in a study of blood T cell repertoires in COVID-19. The assay was immunoSEQ multiplex PCR, and TCRdb's table has in-frame clones only and misses some. The sample holds 250,000 to 350,000 clones; approximately 86% are singletons and the top ten take 0.87%. The sample was peripheral blood. The receptors derive from a human donor with COVID-19, enrolled during active disease. The donor label of this sample is uncertain.

The chain joins TRBV7-9 to TRBJ2-7; 10 bases line up with TRBD2. CDR3 length: 14 residues. The V gene end was trimmed by 5 bases and the J gene end by 6 bases; junction bases not matched to a gene: 7. Germline CDR1 and CDR2: SEHNR and FQNEAQ (reference sequence). The chain's CDR3 is CASSPLAGAFEQYF. In DNA form, the CDR3 reads TGTGCCAGCAGCCCCCTAGCGGGAGCGTTCGAGCAGTACTTC.

The chain is built from TRBV3-1 (or the pseudogene TRBV3-2) and TRBJ2-1; the match to TRBD2 covers 14 bases. V was clipped by 4 bases and J by 7 bases; unmatched bases: 6. This CDR3 has 16 amino acids. CDR1 is LGHDT and CDR2 is YNNKEL in the germline V gene (reference sequence). The CDR3 DNA reads TGTGCCAGCAGCCCTTCCGGGACTAGCGGGAGAAATGAGCAGTTCTTC. As protein: CASSPSGTSGRNEQFF.

The chain recombines TRBV5-1 with TRBJ2-3; 10 nucleotides line up with TRBD2. The CDR3 contains 15 residues. Germline trimming cut 7 bases from V and 2 bases from J; bases unmatched to any gene: 7. Germline V CDR1 and CDR2: SGHRS, YFSETQ. This CDR3 is CASRAGLAITDTQYF. For the CDR3, the DNA is TGCGCCAGCCGGGCGGGACTAGCGATCACAGATACGCAGTATTTT.

V and J are TRBV24-1 and TRBJ2-2; no firm D call. Trimming removed 3 bases from V and 1 base from J, with 11 bases in between. This CDR3 spans 16 amino acids. Germline-derived CDR1 and CDR2 are KGHDR and SFDVKD. The chain's CDR3 is CATSDPASRNTGELFF. Here the CDR3 DNA reads TGTGCCACCAGTGATCCGGCTAGTCGGAACACCGGGGAGCTGTTTTTT.

The chain joins TRBV7-2 to TRBJ2-2; D perhaps matches TRBD1 (6 bases). V dropped 5 bases and J dropped 6 bases, with 10 bases sitting between them. The CDR3 covers 13 residues. Germline V gene lookup returns CDR1 SGHTA and CDR2 FQGNSA. The CDR3 sequence is CASSGRGSGELFF. The CDR3, as DNA: TGTGCCAGCAGCGGCAGGGGCTCCGGGGAGCTGTTTTTT.

This CDR3 is CATSRDLGRAGVDGTEAFF. The CDR3 nucleotides are TGTGCCACCAGCAGAGATCTCGGTAGGGCAGGGGTGGACGGCACTGAAGCTTTCTTT. The gene calls are TRBV15 and TRBJ1-1; a weak D match, TRBD1 (6 bases). CDR3 length: 19 amino acids. Germline CDR1 LNHNV, CDR2 YYDKDF (reference sequence). V was clipped by 0 bases and J by 4 bases, with 24 bases between them.

The CDR3 DNA reads as TGTGCCAGCAGCTTAGGGCGCAGGGGGAATGAAAAACTGTTTTTT. Encoded protein: CASSLGRRGNEKLFF. The V call is TRBV11-2, the J call TRBJ1-4, with TRBD1 matching 7 bases. Germline CDR1 and CDR2: SGHAT and FQNNGV. The CDR3 has 15 amino acids. The V and J ends lost 1 base and 5 bases, in that order; junction bases with no gene match: 4.

V gene TRBV6-4 combines with J gene TRBJ2-2; 9 bases are shared with TRBD2. The CDR3 runs 15 residues. Germline trimming cut 4 bases from V and 3 bases from J; bases unmatched to any gene: 3. Germline V CDR1 and CDR2: MRHNA, SNTAGT. The DNA of the CDR3 is TGTGCCAGCAGTGTACTAGCGGGCGACACCGGGGAGCTGTTTTTT. Protein product: CASSVLAGDTGELFF.

The DNA of the CDR3 is TGTGCCAGCGGTTCAGCGCTATCCTACGAGCAGTACTTC. This gives the protein CASGSALSYEQYF. The chain joins TRBV6-2 or TRBV6-3 to TRBJ2-7, with D hard to call. The CDR3 totals 13 residues. V was shortened by 8 bases and J by 1 base, with 12 bases between the two germline ends. The germline CDR1 and CDR2 sequences are MNHEY and SVGEGT.